The next 11 T cell receptor beta chains were all read from a single sample in a study of blood T cell repertoires in COVID-19. Clones were read by immunoSEQ multiplex PCR, and TCRdb kept only the in-frame ones, dropping some. The repertoire holds fewer than 60,000 clones, roughly 82% seen once, with over 12% in the top ten. What was sequenced was peripheral blood. These receptors were taken from a human donor in a cohort sampled during active COVID-19.

The V gene is TRBV3-1 (or the pseudogene TRBV3-2), the J gene TRBJ2-7; 12 bases agree with TRBD2. The V gene's germline CDR1 is LGHDT and CDR2 YNNKEL (reference sequence). The CDR3 totals 15 residues. V lost 4 bases, J lost 2 bases, and 3 bases stayed unmatched. CDR3 coding DNA: TGTGCCAGCAGCCTCGGACTAGCGGGAACCTACGAGCAGTACTTC. Its protein product is CASSLGLAGTYEQYF.

This chain uses TRBV19 with TRBJ1-1; possible D gene TRBD1, 6 bases. V lost 6 bases, J lost 3 bases, and 20 bases lay in between. Germline CDR1 reads LNHDA; CDR2 reads SQIVND (reference sequence). The CDR3 length is 16 residues. CDR3 coding DNA: TGTGCCAGTAGAACAGGGTTGCGAGGGCGTGACACTGAAGCTTTCTTT. Protein: CASRTGLRGRDTEAFF.

This chain joins TRBV5-4 and TRBJ1-2; the D is unclear. With 0 bases removed from V and 0 bases from J, the gap between germline ends came to 12 bases. The CDR3 runs 16 residues. Germline CDR1 is SGHNT and CDR2 is YYREEE (reference sequence). The CDR3: CASSLVLRVANYGYTF. CDR3 coding DNA: TGTGCCAGCAGCTTGGTTCTCCGGGTAGCTAACTATGGCTACACCTTC.

This rearrangement joins TRBV10-3 to TRBJ2-1; 12 bases are shared with TRBD2. The CDR3 is made up of 13 amino acids. V lost 10 bases to trimming and J lost 5 bases; unmatched junction nucleotides: 3. Per the germline V gene, CDR1 is ENHRY and CDR2 is SYGVKD. This chain's CDR3 is CASGLAGNNEQFF. DNA of the CDR3: TGTGCCAGCGGACTAGCGGGAAACAATGAGCAGTTCTTC.

The chain is built from TRBV5-1 and TRBJ2-5; 7 nucleotides align to TRBD1. V trimming: 0 bases; J trimming: 5 bases; junction bases outside the gene matches: 7. CDR1 is SGHRS, CDR2 YFSETQ, per germline. The CDR3 sequence is 15 residues long. In DNA, the CDR3 is TGCGCCAGCAGCTTGGGACAGGGTGGTTCGGAGACCCAGTACTTC. Protein product: CASSLGQGGSETQYF. The complete variable domain, with remaining parts taken from reference TRBV5-1 and TRBJ2-5, reads KAGVTQTPRYLIKTRGQQVTLSCSPISGHRSVSWYQQTPGQGLQFLFEYFSETQRNKGNFPGRFSGRQFSNSRSEMNVSTLELGDSALYLCASSLGQGGSETQYFGPGTRLLVL.

The chain recombines TRBV9 with TRBJ1-2, with 7 bases aligning to TRBD1. The CDR3 totals 14 residues. Germline V CDR1 and CDR2: SGDLS, YYNGEE. V lost 0 bases, J lost 13 bases, and 12 bases stayed unmatched. The chain's CDR3 is CASSVAGGGGISTF. The CDR3 DNA follows: TGTGCCAGCAGCGTAGCAGGAGGGGGCGGCATAAGCACCTTC.

This clone was observed a handful of times. This chain joins TRBV19 and TRBJ2-1; D might be TRBD2 (7 bases). Germline values: CDR1 LNHDA, CDR2 SQIVND (reference sequence). This CDR3 is built from 16 residues. Trimming pared 6 bases from V and 0 bases from J, leaving 15 bases between. DNA for the CDR3: TGTGCCAGTAGCCGACAAGGGGGGGGCTCCTACAATGAGCAGTTCTTC. It encodes CASSRQGGGSYNEQFF.

The chain's CDR3 is CASSFSGGIMNTEAFF. The DNA for the CDR3 is TGTGCCAGCAGCTTTTCAGGGGGCATAATGAACACTGAAGCTTTCTTT. The genes are TRBV11-2 and TRBJ1-1; TRBD1 agrees at 8 bases. The CDR3 covers 16 residues. J lost 0 bases, V lost 3 bases, and 6 bases had no gene match. Germline CDR1 reads SGHAT; CDR2 reads FQNNGV.

The rearrangement uses TRBV29-1 and TRBJ2-7, with D maybe TRBD2 (5 bases). V was clipped by 6 bases and J by 3 bases, with 9 bases between them. The CDR3 is made up of 11 amino acids. Per germline, CDR1 SQVTM and CDR2 ANQGSEA. The CDR3 loop is CSVYEGYEQYF. CDR3 in DNA: TGCAGCGTCTATGAGGGCTACGAGCAGTACTTC.

The rearrangement uses TRBV2 and TRBJ2-1; TRBD2 might be the D (5 bases). The CDR3 has 12 amino acids. V was shortened by 10 bases and J by 6 bases, with 13 bases between the two germline ends. Germline values: CDR1 SNHLY, CDR2 FYNNEI. CDR3 in DNA: TGTGCCACTGACCGGGAAGGCAATGAGCAGTTCTTC. Protein sequence: CATDREGNEQFF.

The chain couples TRBV5-1 to TRBJ1-3; 11 nucleotides align to TRBD1. The CDR3 sequence is 19 residues long. CDR1 is SGHRS and CDR2 is YFSETQ in the germline V gene. V dropped 4 bases and J dropped 0; count of bases not matched to a gene: 12. This chain's CDR3 is CASSPDKGQGAISGNTIYF. Written as DNA, the CDR3 is TGCGCCAGCAGCCCGGACAAAGGACAGGGGGCGATCTCTGGAAACACCATATATTTT. Full variable domain (outside the CDR3, taken from reference TRBV5-1 and TRBJ1-3): KAGVTQTPRYLIKTRGQQVTLSCSPISGHRSVSWYQQTPGQGLQFLFEYFSETQRNKGNFPGRFSGRQFSNSRSEMNVSTLELGDSALYLCASSPDKGQGAISGNTIYFGEGSWLTVV.